The 22 T cell receptor beta chains below all came from one sample that was sequenced in a study of blood T cell repertoires in COVID-19. Profiling relied on immunoSEQ multiplex PCR, and the TCRdb table lists in-frame clones only, not all of them. Of fewer than 300,000 clones in the sample, around 90% were seen once. Sequencing was done on a sample of peripheral blood. These receptor sequences come from a woman aged 50 to 60 with COVID-19, enrolled during active disease.

This chain links TRBV19 with TRBJ1-5; TRBD1 is a possible D gene (5 bases). The CDR3 has 14 amino acids. Per germline, CDR1 LNHDA and CDR2 SQIVND (reference sequence). Trimming took 3 bases from V and 7 from J, leaving 13 bases between them. CDR3 protein: CASSISTGYQPQHF. The CDR3 DNA follows: TGTGCCAGTAGTATCAGCACAGGCTACCAGCCCCAGCATTTT. Combining the CDR3 with reference TRBV19 and TRBJ1-5 gives the whole variable domain DGGITQSPKYLFRKEGQNVTLSCEQNLNHDAMYWYRQDPGQGLRLIYYSQIVNDFQKGDIAEGYSVSREKKESFPLTVTSAQKNPTAFYLCASSISTGYQPQHFGDGTRLSIL.

The gene calls are TRBV7-2 and TRBJ1-4; D perhaps matches TRBD1 (6 bases). The CDR3 spans 16 residues. Per germline, CDR1 SGHTA and CDR2 FQGNSA. V was clipped by 5 bases and J by 0 bases, with 13 bases between them. This CDR3 is CASSGRTAATNEKLFF. The CDR3 region has the DNA TGTGCCAGCAGCGGAAGGACAGCCGCAACTAATGAAAAACTGTTTTTT. Full variable domain (outside the CDR3, taken from reference TRBV7-2 and TRBJ1-4): GAGVSQSPSNKVTEKGKDVELRCDPISGHTALYWYRQSLGQGLEFLIYFQGNSAPDKSGLPSDRFSAERTGGSVSTLTIQRTQQEDSAVYLCASSGRTAATNEKLFFGSGTQLSVL.

The genes are TRBV18 and TRBJ2-3; D perhaps matches TRBD1 (6 bases). This CDR3 region has 16 residues. Per the germline V gene, CDR1 is KGHSH and CDR2 is LQKENI. Trimming pared 3 bases from V and 3 bases from J, leaving 16 bases between. The CDR3 is CASSPKRTGQTDTQYF. The CDR3 nucleotides are TGTGCCAGCTCACCGAAGCGCACAGGGCAGACAGATACGCAGTATTTT.

Written as DNA, the CDR3 is TGTGCCAGCAGCTTACTAGCGGGAGGACTCAACACCGGGGAGCTGTTTTTT. Its translation: CASSLLAGGLNTGELFF. The chain employs TRBV11-2 and TRBJ2-2; 11 nucleotides line up with TRBD2. CDR1 is SGHAT, CDR2 FQNNGV, per germline. The CDR3 has 17 residues. J was trimmed by 2 bases and V by 2 bases; bases with no gene match: 4.

The rearrangement joins TRBV21-1 to TRBJ2-1; TRBD2 reflects the table's D call only, with no check against the DNA. TRBV21-1 is noted as a pseudogene. The CDR3 spans 14 residues. The CDR3 DNA follows: TGTGCCAGCAGCAAAGGAGTCGGGAACAATGAGCAGTTCTTC. Translating it yields CASSKGVGNNEQFF.

Here the CDR3 reads CASSPILAGNYYNEQFF. Written as DNA, the CDR3 is TGTGCCAGCAGCCCGATTCTAGCGGGGAACTACTACAATGAGCAGTTCTTC. V is TRBV5-6 and J is TRBJ2-1; TRBD2 agrees at 9 bases. This CDR3 contains 17 residues. CDR1 and CDR2 from the germline V gene are SGHDT and YYEEEE. Losses at the gene ends were 4 bases for V and 3 bases for J; bases not matched to a gene: 11.

As regards this clone: This same CDR3 is encoded by further DNA sequences in the sample. The chain combines TRBV13 with TRBJ2-7; D is uncertain. In germline, CDR1 is PRHDT, CDR2 FYEKMQ (reference sequence). The CDR3 loop spans 12 amino acids. V was shortened by 5 bases and J by 0 bases, with 5 bases between the two germline ends. CDR3 in amino acids: CASSPSSYEQYF. In DNA form, the CDR3 reads TGTGCCAGCAGCCCCAGCTCCTACGAGCAGTACTTC.

This chain joins TRBV4-1 and TRBJ2-5; TRBD1 matches at 7 bases. From germline, CDR1 is MGHRA and CDR2 YSYEKL. This CDR3 region has 15 residues. The ends lost 5 bases at V and 4 bases at J; junction bases unmatched: 10. The CDR3 spells CASSLKGAPGETQYF. The CDR3 bases are TGCGCCAGCAGCTTAAAGGGGGCGCCGGGAGAGACCCAGTACTTC.

The V and J genes are TRBV24-1 and TRBJ2-1; 9 bases are shared with TRBD2. Per the germline V gene, CDR1 is KGHDR and CDR2 is SFDVKD. The CDR3 has 15 amino acids. The ends lost 6 bases at V and 4 bases at J; junction bases unmatched: 6. The chain's CDR3 is CATSSAGGLYNEQFF. CDR3 nucleotides: TGTGCCACCAGTTCCGCGGGAGGGCTGTACAATGAGCAGTTCTTC.

This clone was counted a single time. The CDR3 loop is CSVKPVPGTSGTWGYNEQFF. The DNA for the CDR3 is TGCAGCGTTAAACCCGTTCCCGGGACTAGCGGAACCTGGGGTTACAATGAGCAGTTCTTC. The rearrangement links TRBV29-1 to TRBJ2-1; TRBD2 agrees at 11 bases. Trimming cost V 5 bases and J 4 bases; bases outside gene matches: 22. This CDR3 is 20 amino acids long. Per germline, CDR1 SQVTM and CDR2 ANQGSEA.

This chain joins TRBV29-1 and TRBJ2-2; D gene unclear. The germline V gene has CDR1 SQVTM and CDR2 ANQGSEA. V was cut by 6 bases and J by 3 bases, with 8 bases left in between. The CDR3 contains 12 residues. The CDR3 protein is CSVSRDTGELFF. The CDR3, as DNA: TGCAGCGTCTCCCGGGACACCGGGGAGCTGTTTTTT.

The rearrangement joins TRBV7-6 to TRBJ1-2, with TRBD1 matching 8 bases. The CDR3 sequence is 16 residues long. Trimming removed 5 bases from V and 7 bases from J; junction bases left unmatched: 15. The V gene's germline CDR1 is SGHVS and CDR2 FNYEAQ. The CDR3 reads CASSPGPSTGAGGYTF. DNA of the CDR3: TGTGCCAGCAGCCCCGGTCCATCGACAGGGGCTGGTGGCTACACCTTC.

This chain joins TRBV7-6 and TRBJ2-3; 7 nucleotides match TRBD2. Germline V gene lookup returns CDR1 SGHVS and CDR2 FNYEAQ. The CDR3 sequence is 15 residues long. V dropped 0 bases and J dropped 4; count of bases not matched to a gene: 4. The CDR3 region has the DNA TGTGCCAGCAGCTTAGCGGGGGGGTTTGCAGATACGCAGTATTTT. Protein sequence: CASSLAGGFADTQYF.

The chain joins TRBV6-5 to TRBJ1-1, with 7 bases aligning to TRBD1. Germline V lookup: CDR1 MNHEY, CDR2 SVGAGI. This CDR3 has 13 amino acids. V shed 6 bases and J 1 base; nucleotides not matched to a gene: 2. CDR3 region: CASRGQKNTEAFF. For the CDR3, the DNA is TGTGCCAGCAGGGGACAGAAGAACACTGAAGCTTTCTTT.

The chain links TRBV12-3 or TRBV12-4 to TRBJ2-1; TRBD1 might be the D (5 bases). This CDR3 contains 13 residues. V gave up 1 base and J gave up 6 bases, with 7 bases separating them. The CDR3 loop is CASSLGRGNEQFF. The CDR3 coding sequence is TGTGCCAGCAGTTTAGGTAGGGGCAATGAGCAGTTCTTC.

The chain employs TRBV4-1 and TRBJ2-7; 8 bases line up with TRBD1. CDR3 length: 14 amino acids. Trimming cost V 3 bases and J 6 bases; bases outside gene matches: 7. CDR1 is MGHRA and CDR2 is YSYEKL in the germline V gene. CDR3 coding DNA: TGCGCCAGCAGCCAGGATGGGACAGGTGGCGAGCAGTACTTC. Translating it yields CASSQDGTGGEQYF.

The J gene is TRBJ1-3, the V gene TRBV15; D possibly corresponds to TRBD1 (5 bases). CDR3 length equals 16 residues. Germline-derived CDR1 and CDR2 are LNHNV and YYDKDF (reference sequence). V was clipped by 1 base and J by 1 base, with 11 bases between them. The CDR3 DNA is TGTGCCACCAGCAGAGTTTATTCAGGGTCTGGAAACACCATATATTTT. This encodes CATSRVYSGSGNTIYF.

The chain has TRBV4-1 and TRBJ2-7, with D uncertain. The V gene lost 1 base and the J gene lost 2 bases, with 15 bases spanning the gap. The CDR3 is 16 residues long. Germline assignment: CDR1 MGHRA and CDR2 YSYEKL. CDR3 amino acids: CASSQGISSPPYEQYF. In DNA form, the CDR3 reads TGCGCCAGCAGCCAAGGCATTAGTAGCCCCCCCTACGAGCAGTACTTC.

The chain is built from TRBV5-6 and TRBJ1-2, with D possibly being TRBD1 (5 bases). Trimming pared 1 base from V and 8 bases from J, leaving 18 bases between. The CDR3 length is 15 residues. The germline V gene encodes CDR1 SGHDT and CDR2 YYEEEE. The CDR3 DNA is TGTGCCAGCAGCTTGTTCGGACATGTTATGACGGGCTACACCTTC. The encoded protein is CASSLFGHVMTGYTF.

This chain uses TRBV30 with TRBJ2-3; D gene ambiguous. The CDR3 covers 14 residues. Germline V gene data show CDR1 as GTSNPN and CDR2 as SVGIG (reference sequence). V was pared by 3 bases and J by 0 bases, with 10 bases between. CDR3 sequence: CAWRRRTSTDTQYF. DNA for the CDR3: TGTGCCTGGAGGAGGCGCACTAGCACAGATACGCAGTATTTT.

The J gene is TRBJ2-6, the V gene TRBV27; D not certain. The CDR3 spans 15 residues. The V gene lost 5 bases and the J gene lost 0 bases, with 8 bases spanning the gap. The V gene's germline CDR1 is MNHEY and CDR2 SMNVEV (reference sequence). The CDR3 region has the DNA TGTGCCAGCAGTCTAACCGTCTCTGGGGCCAACGTCCTGACTTTC. It yields the protein CASSLTVSGANVLTF. The variable domain in full, with the rest retrieved from reference TRBV27 and TRBJ2-6, is EAQVTQNPRYLITVTGKKLTVTCSQNMNHEYMSWYRQDPGLGLRQIYYSMNVEVTDKGDVPEGYKVSRKEKRNFPLILESPSPNQTSLYFCASSLTVSGANVLTFGAGSRLTVL.

The gene calls are TRBV12-5 and TRBJ1-2; no clear D gene. From germline, CDR1 is LGHNT and CDR2 FRNRAP. The CDR3 contains 17 residues. Trimming removed 0 bases from V and 13 bases from J, with 27 bases in between. This CDR3 is CASGLVQILKQYIPSTF. CDR3 nucleotide sequence: TGTGCTAGTGGTTTGGTTCAGATATTGAAACAGTACATTCCCTCCACCTTC.